What follows is one T cell receptor (beta chain) and its context. Specified treatment: oral pan-JAK inhibitor, 5-10 mg twice daily. This sample stems from a study of CD8+ T cells in alopecia areata. At the level of the study: Tofacitinib dosing lasted 6 to 18 months, which was then followed by 6 months off drug.

The CDR3 spans 16 residues. Germline V lookup: CDR1 MGHRA, CDR2 YSYEKL. The V and J ends lost 1 base and 0 bases respectively, with 10 bases between them. Extracted from the samples, RNA was reverse transcribed into cDNA to serve as the sequencing template. Sequencing used immunoSEQ multiplex PCR; TCRdb keeps in-frame clones, though not all of them. The repertoire consists of about 140,000 clones, with roughly four fifths occurring once and the leading ten covering 20% to 25%. The sequencing here drew on CD8+ T cells sorted from blood, taken at week 4, from a patient treated with tofacitinib. This chain joins TRBV4-1 and TRBJ2-1; D is unresolved. The TCR was taken from a human donor with alopecia areata. The CDR3 loop reads CASSQVGRSSYNEQFF. The CDR3 DNA is TGCGCCAGCAGCCAAGTTGGCAGGAGCTCCTACAATGAGCAGTTCTTC.